A selection of T cell receptor beta chains follows, all from one sample in a study of blood T cells in healthy people across ages. Each CDR3 protein is one row after TCRdb ran MiXCR on the 5' RACE reads. The repertoire holds about 720,000 distinct CDR3 sequences, with approximately 21% as singletons. The sample was blood. Receptors originate from a man between 70 and 80 years old in good health. Each CDR3 is given with its conserved first and last residue. The order of the fields is CDR3 DNA, CDR3 protein, V gene, D gene, J gene, clone size. D genes are given only for firm matches. Clone size is not always given. Where it is, it says once, few, many or a class for expanded clones.

DNA: TGTGCCAGCAGTTTTATAGAGGTTGGGGCCAAAAACATTCAGTACTTC
CDR3: CASSFIEVGAKNIQYF
V: TRBV28
D: NA
J: TRBJ2-4
size: few

DNA: TGTGCCAGCAGTAGATCGACAGGTAGCTCCTACGAGCGGTACTTC
CDR3: CASSRSTGSSYERYF
V: TRBV7-2
D: NA
J: TRBJ2-1
size: few

DNA: TGTGCCAGCTCACTAGGGTACGAGACCCAGTACTTC
CDR3: CASSLGYETQYF
V: TRBV18
D: NA
J: TRBJ2-5
size: NA

DNA: TGTGCCAGCAGTCCGAGACAGGGGATCGACACCGGGGAGCTGTTTTTT
CDR3: CASSPRQGIDTGELFF
V: TRBV12-3/TRBV12-4
D: TRBD1
J: TRBJ2-2
size: few

DNA: TGTGCCATCAGTGGGACTAGCGGGAGATACAATGAGCAGTTCTTC
CDR3: CAISGTSGRYNEQFF
V: TRBV10-3
D: TRBD2
J: TRBJ2-1
size: NA

DNA: TGTGCCAGCAGCTTAGTTGGGCAGGGGTTGATCTACGAGCAGTACTTC
CDR3: CASSLVGQGLIYEQYF
V: TRBV7-2
D: NA
J: TRBJ2-7
size: few

DNA: TGTGCCAGCAGTAGGGACACTACGTACTACGAGCAGTACTTC
CDR3: CASSRDTTYYEQYF
V: TRBV6-5
D: NA
J: TRBJ2-7
size: few

DNA: TGTGCCATCAGTGATTCAGGTCCGTTCGTTCAGCCCCAGCATTTT
CDR3: CAISDSGPFVQPQHF
V: TRBV10-3
D: NA
J: TRBJ1-5
size: NA

DNA: TGTGCCAGTACCGCCGTAGACAGCCACCTCTATGGCCACACCTTC
CDR3: CASTAVDSHLYGHTF
V: TRBV19
D: NA
J: TRBJ1-2
size: NA

DNA: TGCGCCAGCAGACCCGGAGGGGGCGATGAAAAACTGTTTTTT
CDR3: CASRPGGGDEKLFF
V: TRBV5-1
D: TRBD1
J: TRBJ1-4
size: NA

DNA: TGTGCCAGCAGCTTTATCAGTCACATCCTGCAAGAGACCCAGTACTTC
CDR3: CASSFISHILQETQYF
V: TRBV7-9
D: NA
J: TRBJ2-5
size: many

DNA: TGTGCCAGCAGGAACTGGTACGAGCAGTACTTC
CDR3: CASRNWYEQYF
V: TRBV28
D: NA
J: TRBJ2-7
size: many

DNA: TGCGCCAGCAGCTTAGATCTTGGGGTGGAGGGCTACACCTTC
CDR3: CASSLDLGVEGYTF
V: TRBV5-1
D: NA
J: TRBJ1-2
size: NA

DNA: TGTGCCAGCAGAACTCGGGACAAAGCCTACGAGCAGTACTTC
CDR3: CASRTRDKAYEQYF
V: TRBV28
D: NA
J: TRBJ2-7
size: many

DNA: TGTGCCACCAGTGATTTCGGCGTTGCTCACACCGGGGAGCTGTTTTTT
CDR3: CATSDFGVAHTGELFF
V: TRBV24-1
D: NA
J: TRBJ2-2
size: few

DNA: TGCGCCAGCAGCTGGTTGGGGGGGAAAAGCTATGGCTACACCTTC
CDR3: CASSWLGGKSYGYTF
V: TRBV5-1
D: NA
J: TRBJ1-2
size: once

DNA: TGTGCCAGCAGCCCCGGGGGGACTACAACTAATGAAAAACTGTTTTTT
CDR3: CASSPGGTTTNEKLFF
V: TRBV13
D: NA
J: TRBJ1-4
size: few

DNA: TGTGCCACCAGTGATCCCGGGACAGGGTGGTATGAGCAGTTCTTC
CDR3: CATSDPGTGWYEQFF
V: TRBV24-1
D: TRBD1
J: TRBJ2-1
size: few

DNA: TGTGCCAGCAGAGAATCAGGGGCGAATGAGCAGTTCTTC
CDR3: CASRESGANEQFF
V: TRBV6-1
D: NA
J: TRBJ2-1
size: NA

DNA: TGTGCCAGCAGAAGAAACGGGCAGAACACCGGGGAGCTGTTTTTT
CDR3: CASRRNGQNTGELFF
V: TRBV28
D: NA
J: TRBJ2-2
size: NA

DNA: TGCAGTGCTAGAGCGGGACAGGCGAGAGAAAAACTGTTTTTT
CDR3: CSARAGQAREKLFF
V: TRBV20-1
D: TRBD1
J: TRBJ1-4
size: few

DNA: TGTGCCAGCAGTCATACTAGCAACTCAGGAGAGACCTACACCTTC
CDR3: CASSHTSNSGETYTF
V: TRBV6-4
D: NA
J: TRBJ1-2
size: NA